One sample yielded the 16 T cell receptor beta chains listed below, sequenced in a study of cytotoxic CD8 clonotypes in ibrutinib-treated CLL. The method was immunoSEQ multiplex PCR; TCRdb's version includes in-frame clones alone and lacks a portion of them. The table shows about 28,000 clones, with approximately 54% occurring only once. The source was PBMCs, collected before ibrutinib treatment. These receptors were obtained from a human donor with chronic lymphocytic leukemia.

The rearrangement uses TRBV7-2 and TRBJ2-3; TRBD2 matches 8 bases. With V trimmed by 2 bases and J by 4 bases, 2 bases remained unmatched. This CDR3 has 14 amino acids. Germline lookup yields CDR1 SGHTA and CDR2 FQGNSA. For the CDR3, the DNA is TGTGCCAGCAGCTTACCGCGGGGGGCAGATACGCAGTATTTT. Translated: CASSLPRGADTQYF.

Only a few counts were recorded for this clone. The V gene is TRBV7-2, the J gene TRBJ2-3; 7 nucleotides line up with TRBD2. This CDR3 contains 14 residues. Trimming at V came to 5 bases and at J to 6 bases, leaving 8 bases not matched to a gene. CDR1 and CDR2 (germline): SGHTA, FQGNSA. The CDR3 DNA reads TGTGCCAGCAGCGGCGCGGGAGTCCCGGATACGCAGTATTTT. Translating it yields CASSGAGVPDTQYF.

This clone turned up a few times. The V call is TRBV2, the J call TRBJ1-6; no clear D gene. CDR1 is SNHLY, CDR2 FYNNEI, per germline. CDR3 length: 17 amino acids. V was shortened by 0 bases and J by 6 bases, with 15 bases between the two germline ends. The CDR3 sequence is CASSEAGRSRPNSPLHF. DNA for the CDR3: TGTGCCAGCAGTGAAGCGGGTCGCAGCCGACCTAATTCACCCCTCCACTTT.

The chain combines TRBV5-1 with TRBJ1-1, with D possibly being TRBD1 (5 bases). Looked up from germline, CDR1 is SGHRS and CDR2 is YFSETQ. The V and J ends lost 0 bases and 7 bases respectively, with 16 bases between them. The CDR3 is 15 residues long. The CDR3 DNA reads as TGCGCCAGCAGCTTGGTCCAGCAGGGAGTTTATGAAGCTTTCTTT. It encodes CASSLVQQGVYEAFF.

In its sample, this clone was seen a few times. The chain links TRBV6-1 to TRBJ1-6, with D hard to call. Germline CDR1 reads MNHNS; CDR2 reads SASEGT. The CDR3 contains 12 residues. V was clipped by 7 bases and J by 10 bases, with 11 bases between them. The CDR3: CASTGEGSPLHF. CDR3 bases: TGTGCCAGCACCGGGGAAGGGTCACCCCTCCACTTT.

The rearrangement joins TRBV10-3 to TRBJ1-2; the D is unclear. The ends were cut back, 5 bases at V and 4 bases at J, with 8 bases in the middle. CDR1 and CDR2 (germline): ENHRY, SYGVKD. The CDR3 sequence is 12 residues long. Here the CDR3 DNA reads TGTGCCATCAGTAGTTTAGGCTATGGCTACACCTTC. Translating it yields CAISSLGYGYTF.

This chain connects TRBV28 to TRBJ2-7; D gene unclear. Germline CDR1 and CDR2: MDHEN and SYDVKM. V shed 2 bases and J shed 4 bases, with 9 bases lying between them. There are 13 residues in the CDR3. CDR3 sequence reads: CASSLSEVYEQYF. The CDR3 DNA sequence: TGTGCCAGCAGTTTAAGTGAGGTATACGAGCAGTACTTC.

The chain is built from TRBV27 and TRBJ2-4; D remains ambiguous. V was clipped by 5 bases and J by 0 bases, with 14 bases between them. The CDR3 length is 16 residues. Germline V gene data show CDR1 as MNHEY and CDR2 as SMNVEV (reference sequence). The CDR3 here is CASSITRFIAKNIQYF. The CDR3 nucleotides read TGTGCCAGCAGTATCACTCGATTCATAGCCAAAAACATTCAGTACTTC.

J is TRBJ2-3 and V is TRBV6-5; D might be TRBD2 (6 bases). The V end lost 5 bases, the J end lost 4 bases, and 16 bases lay between the germline ends. Per germline, CDR1 MNHEY and CDR2 SVGAGI. The CDR3 length is 15 residues. This CDR3 reads CASSRDSGRADTQYF. CDR3 bases: TGTGCCAGCAGTCGGGACTCCGGAAGGGCAGATACGCAGTATTTT.

The J gene is TRBJ2-7, the V gene TRBV11-2, with D hard to call. V was trimmed by 1 base and J by 3 bases, leaving 10 bases between them. CDR3 length: 14 amino acids. Germline V gives CDR1 SGHAT, CDR2 FQNNGV. The CDR3 bases are TGTGCCAGCAGCTTAGGGCCCGTGGGCTACGAGCAGTACTTC. Translated: CASSLGPVGYEQYF.

The chain couples TRBV6-5 to TRBJ2-7; TRBD1 agrees at 8 bases. This CDR3 has 15 amino acids. CDR1 MNHEY and CDR2 SVGAGI come from the germline V gene. With 5 bases clipped from V and 4 bases from J, the junction kept 10 bases outside the gene matches. The CDR3 spells CASSRPGTGKYEQYF. The CDR3 region has the DNA TGTGCCAGCAGTCGTCCCGGGACAGGAAAATACGAGCAGTACTTC.

This clone appeared once. This sequence joins TRBV29-1 and TRBJ2-7, with 9 nucleotides matching TRBD1. Trimming removed 7 bases from V and 2 bases from J; junction bases left unmatched: 3. CDR1 and CDR2 from the germline V gene are SQVTM and ANQGSEA. The CDR3 length is 12 residues. The DNA of the CDR3 is TGCAGCGCCGGGACAGGGACCTACGAGCAGTACTTC. Translating gives CSAGTGTYEQYF.

The sample holds a few counts of this clone. J is TRBJ2-5 and V is TRBV10-3, with a weak D call TRBD1 (5 bases). The CDR3 sequence is 13 residues long. The germline V gene has CDR1 ENHRY and CDR2 SYGVKD. Trimming removed 4 bases at V and 3 bases at J, with 9 bases between. DNA for the CDR3: TGTGCCATCAGTGGGAGCAGGGAAGAGACCCAGTACTTC. Amino acids: CAISGSREETQYF.

This chain links TRBV27 with TRBJ1-2, with no clear D. With 8 bases removed from V and 4 bases from J, the gap between germline ends came to 11 bases. CDR1 is MNHEY and CDR2 is SMNVEV in the germline V gene (reference sequence). CDR3 length: 12 amino acids. The chain's CDR3 is CASPAGSYGYTF. Here the CDR3 DNA reads TGTGCCAGCCCAGCGGGGTCCTATGGCTACACCTTC.

This clone was observed a handful of times. The chain couples TRBV28 to TRBJ2-7; 7 bases align to TRBD1. Trimming at V came to 6 bases and at J to 2 bases, leaving 7 bases not matched to a gene. Germline-derived CDR1 and CDR2 are MDHEN and SYDVKM. The CDR3 has 14 residues. The CDR3 DNA is TGTGCCAGCAGACCGACAGGGTGGCCCTACGAGCAGTACTTC. It codes for CASRPTGWPYEQYF.

This clone is medium-sized (0.01 to 0.1%). This sequence joins TRBV4-1 and TRBJ2-1, with unresolved D. The CDR3 spans 11 residues. Germline assignment: CDR1 MGHRA and CDR2 YSYEKL. V lost 1 base, J lost 7 bases, and 2 bases lay in between. CDR3 sequence (DNA): TGCGCCAGCAGCCAAGTAAATGAGCAGTTCTTC. It is translated as CASSQVNEQFF.